This T cell receptor (beta chain) was retrieved from a study of blood T cells in healthy people across ages. Primers used in a second PCR of roughly 7 to 12 cycles were a sample-barcoded 5' primer and a J-beta primer mix. TCRdb ran MiXCR on the 5' RACE reads and lists one entry per CDR3 protein. The sample has 910,000 or so distinct CDR3 sequences, just over 50% seen once. The CDR3 runs 13 residues. Trimming cost V 5 bases and J 5 bases, with 10 bases left between them. Germline V gene lookup returns CDR1 MNHEY and CDR2 SMNVEV (reference sequence). Every donor provided approximately 10 milliliters of peripheral blood.

Sample: blood. The V gene is TRBV27, the J gene TRBJ2-1, with D unclear. The clonotype was recovered from an older woman in good health. CDR3 DNA sequence: TGTGCCAGCAGTCCAACGAACGACAATGAGCAGTTCTTC. It specifies CASSPTNDNEQFF.